This T cell receptor (beta chain) is drawn from a study of blood T cell repertoires in COVID-19. On the study more broadly: Each recovered donor of Cohort 3 presented with two negative PCRs, clearance, or symptom resolution. Sample material is recorded as cDNA or gDNA derived from T cells, B-cell-depleted T cells, or PBMCs.

The participants were between about 18 and 90 years old and came from roughly 24 US areas. Grouping used clinical history reported by participants in a survey and questionnaire. This CDR3 has 13 amino acids. Germline V gives CDR1 LNHDA, CDR2 SQIVND (reference sequence). Trimming stripped 4 bases from V and 4 bases from J, with 8 bases between. Generated by immunoSEQ multiplex PCR, the TCRdb table keeps only in-frame clones and is missing some. The sample shows under 200,000 clones, 70% to 90% of them seen only once. The TCR sequence derives from a woman aged 40 to 50 in a cohort exposed to, infected with or recovered from COVID-19 (not recorded which). The sequenced sample was PBMCs or T cells enriched from blood (not recorded which). The chain uses TRBV19 and TRBJ2-1; no clear D gene. CDR3 residues: CASSTPGYNEQFF. DNA for the CDR3: TGTGCCAGTAGTACTCCAGGATACAATGAGCAGTTCTTC.